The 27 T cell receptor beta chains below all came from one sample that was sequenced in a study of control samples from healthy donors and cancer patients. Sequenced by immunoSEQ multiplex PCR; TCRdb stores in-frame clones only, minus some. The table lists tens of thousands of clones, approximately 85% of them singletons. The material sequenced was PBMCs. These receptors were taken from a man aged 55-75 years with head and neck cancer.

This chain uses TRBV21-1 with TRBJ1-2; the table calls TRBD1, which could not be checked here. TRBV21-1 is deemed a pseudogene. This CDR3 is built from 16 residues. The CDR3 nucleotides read TGTGCCAGACTCCTCATATTCGAGACAGGATACTATGGCTACACCTTC. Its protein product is CARLLIFETGYYGYTF.

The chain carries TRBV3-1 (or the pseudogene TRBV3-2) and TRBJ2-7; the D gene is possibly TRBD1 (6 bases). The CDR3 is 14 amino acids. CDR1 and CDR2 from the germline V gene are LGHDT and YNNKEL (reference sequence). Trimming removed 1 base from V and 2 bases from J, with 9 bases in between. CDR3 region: CASSQATGTYEQYF. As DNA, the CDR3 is TGTGCCAGCAGCCAAGCTACAGGGACCTACGAGCAGTACTTC.

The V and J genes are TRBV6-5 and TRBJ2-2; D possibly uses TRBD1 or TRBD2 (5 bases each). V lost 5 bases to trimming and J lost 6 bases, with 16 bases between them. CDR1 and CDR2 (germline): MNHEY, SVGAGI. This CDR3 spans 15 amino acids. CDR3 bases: TGTGCCAGCAGTCCTTTTCGGGACCTCTCCGGGGAGCTGTTTTTT. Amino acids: CASSPFRDLSGELFF.

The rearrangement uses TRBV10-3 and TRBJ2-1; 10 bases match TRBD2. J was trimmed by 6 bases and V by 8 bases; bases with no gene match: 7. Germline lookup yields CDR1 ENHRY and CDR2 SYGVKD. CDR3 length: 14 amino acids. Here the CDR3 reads CAISASGSLNEQFF. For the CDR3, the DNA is TGTGCCATCTCGGCTAGCGGGAGTCTCAATGAGCAGTTCTTC.

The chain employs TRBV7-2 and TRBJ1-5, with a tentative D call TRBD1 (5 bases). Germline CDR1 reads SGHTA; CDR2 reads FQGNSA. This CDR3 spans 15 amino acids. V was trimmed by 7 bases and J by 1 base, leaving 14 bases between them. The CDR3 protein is CASIPTAASNQPQHF. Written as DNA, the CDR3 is TGTGCCAGCATCCCGACAGCCGCCAGCAATCAGCCCCAGCATTTT. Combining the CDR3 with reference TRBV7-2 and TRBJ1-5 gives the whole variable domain GAGVSQSPSNKVTEKGKDVELRCDPISGHTALYWYRQSLGQGLEFLIYFQGNSAPDKSGLPSDRFSAERTGGSVSTLTIQRTQQEDSAVYLCASIPTAASNQPQHFGDGTRLSIL.

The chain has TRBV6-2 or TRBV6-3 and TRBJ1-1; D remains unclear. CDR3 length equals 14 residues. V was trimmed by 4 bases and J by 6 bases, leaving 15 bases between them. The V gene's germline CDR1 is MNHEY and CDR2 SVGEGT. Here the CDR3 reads CASSSSGVLPEAFF. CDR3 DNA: TGTGCCAGCAGTTCCTCCGGAGTCCTCCCTGAAGCTTTCTTT.

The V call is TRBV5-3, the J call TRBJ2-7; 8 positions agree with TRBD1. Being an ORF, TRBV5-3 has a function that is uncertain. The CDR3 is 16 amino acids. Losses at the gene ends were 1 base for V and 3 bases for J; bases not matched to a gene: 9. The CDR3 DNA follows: TGTGCCAGAAGCTTGCCTCCAGGGGGCAGGTTCTACGAGCAGTACTTC. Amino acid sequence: CARSLPPGGRFYEQYF.

The CDR3 DNA reads as TGTGCCAGCAGCGCTGTAAACACCGGGGAGCTGTTTTTT. The encoded protein is CASSAVNTGELFF. The chain uses TRBV27 and TRBJ2-2; no firm D call. V lost 6 bases, J lost 2 bases, and 7 bases lay in between. There are 13 residues in the CDR3. The V gene's germline CDR1 is MNHEY and CDR2 SMNVEV (reference sequence).

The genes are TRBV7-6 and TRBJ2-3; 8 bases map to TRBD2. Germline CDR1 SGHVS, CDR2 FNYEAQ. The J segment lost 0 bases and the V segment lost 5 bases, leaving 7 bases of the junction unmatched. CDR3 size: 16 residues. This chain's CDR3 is CASSPGGAGSTDTQYF. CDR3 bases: TGTGCCAGCAGCCCGGGGGGGGCGGGGAGCACAGATACGCAGTATTTT.

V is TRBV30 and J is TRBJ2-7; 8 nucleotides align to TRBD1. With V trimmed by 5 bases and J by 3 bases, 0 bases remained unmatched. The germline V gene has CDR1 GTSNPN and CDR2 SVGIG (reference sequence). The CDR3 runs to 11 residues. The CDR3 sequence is CAWGQGYEQYV. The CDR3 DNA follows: TGTGCCTGGGGACAGGGCTACGAGCAGTACGTC.

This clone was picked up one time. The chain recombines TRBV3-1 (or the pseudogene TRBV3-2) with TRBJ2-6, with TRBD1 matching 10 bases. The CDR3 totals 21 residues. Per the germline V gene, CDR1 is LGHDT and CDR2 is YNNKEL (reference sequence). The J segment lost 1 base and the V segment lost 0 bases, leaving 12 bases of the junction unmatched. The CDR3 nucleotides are TGTGCCAGCAGCCAAGAAGGGGGACAGGGGCCCCGACAATCTGGGGCCAACGTCCTGACTTTC. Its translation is CASSQEGGQGPRQSGANVLTF.

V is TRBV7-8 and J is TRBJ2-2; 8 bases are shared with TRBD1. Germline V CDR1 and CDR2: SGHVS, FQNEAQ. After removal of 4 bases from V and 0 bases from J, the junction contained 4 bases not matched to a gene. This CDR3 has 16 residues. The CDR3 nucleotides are TGTGCCAGCAGCTACGACAGGGGAGCGAACACCGGGGAGCTGTTTTTT. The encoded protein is CASSYDRGANTGELFF.

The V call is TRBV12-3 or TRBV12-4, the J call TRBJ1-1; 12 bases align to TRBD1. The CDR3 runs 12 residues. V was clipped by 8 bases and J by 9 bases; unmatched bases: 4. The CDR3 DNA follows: TGTGCCAGCCGGGACAGGGGGCAAAAAGCTTTCTTT. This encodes CASRDRGQKAFF.

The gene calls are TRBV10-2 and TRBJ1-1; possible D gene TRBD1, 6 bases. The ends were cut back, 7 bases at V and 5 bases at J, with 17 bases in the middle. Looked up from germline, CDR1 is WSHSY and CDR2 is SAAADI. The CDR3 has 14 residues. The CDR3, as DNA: TGCGCCAGCATCATGGACGGGGGCTGGACTGAAGCTTTCTTT. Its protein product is CASIMDGGWTEAFF.

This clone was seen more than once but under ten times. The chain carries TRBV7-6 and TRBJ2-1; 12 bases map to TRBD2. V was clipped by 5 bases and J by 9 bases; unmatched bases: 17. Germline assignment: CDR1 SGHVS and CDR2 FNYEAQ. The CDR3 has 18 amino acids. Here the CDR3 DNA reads TGTGCCAGCAGCCTTTACTTGACTAGCGGGAGTCGAGACGGTGAGCAGTTCTTC. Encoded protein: CASSLYLTSGSRDGEQFF.

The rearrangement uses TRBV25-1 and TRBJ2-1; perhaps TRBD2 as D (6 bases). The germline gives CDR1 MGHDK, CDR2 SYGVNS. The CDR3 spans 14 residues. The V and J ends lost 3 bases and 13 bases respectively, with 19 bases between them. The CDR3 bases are TGTGCCAGCAGTGAGCCCCGACTAGACAGTTCTCAGTTCTTC. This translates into CASSEPRLDSSQFF.

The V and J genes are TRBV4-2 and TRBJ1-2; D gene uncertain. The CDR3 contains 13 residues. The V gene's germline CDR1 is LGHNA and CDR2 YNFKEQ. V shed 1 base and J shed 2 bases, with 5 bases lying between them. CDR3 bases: TGTGCCAGCAGCCAAGCGAACAACTATGGCTACACCTTC. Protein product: CASSQANNYGYTF.

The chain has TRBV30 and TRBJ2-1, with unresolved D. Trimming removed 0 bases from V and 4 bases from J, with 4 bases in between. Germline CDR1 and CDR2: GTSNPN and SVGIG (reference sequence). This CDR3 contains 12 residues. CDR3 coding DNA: TGTGCCTGGAGTGTATATTACAATGAGCAGTTCTTC. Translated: CAWSVYYNEQFF.

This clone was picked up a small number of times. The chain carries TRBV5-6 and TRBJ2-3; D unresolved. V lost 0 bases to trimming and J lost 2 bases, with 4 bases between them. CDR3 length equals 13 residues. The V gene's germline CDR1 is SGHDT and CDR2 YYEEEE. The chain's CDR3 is CASSLENTDTQYF. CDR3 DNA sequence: TGTGCCAGCAGCTTGGAGAACACAGATACGCAGTATTTT.

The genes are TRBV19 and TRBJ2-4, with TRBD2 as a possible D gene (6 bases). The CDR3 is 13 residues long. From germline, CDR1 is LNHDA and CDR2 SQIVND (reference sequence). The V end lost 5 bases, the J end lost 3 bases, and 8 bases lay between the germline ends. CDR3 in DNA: TGTGCCAGTAGTCTGGGACTCAAAAACATTCAGTACTTC. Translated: CASSLGLKNIQYF. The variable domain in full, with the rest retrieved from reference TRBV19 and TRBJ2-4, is DGGITQSPKYLFRKEGQNVTLSCEQNLNHDAMYWYRQDPGQGLRLIYYSQIVNDFQKGDIAEGYSVSREKKESFPLTVTSAQKNPTAFYLCASSLGLKNIQYFGAGTRLSVL.

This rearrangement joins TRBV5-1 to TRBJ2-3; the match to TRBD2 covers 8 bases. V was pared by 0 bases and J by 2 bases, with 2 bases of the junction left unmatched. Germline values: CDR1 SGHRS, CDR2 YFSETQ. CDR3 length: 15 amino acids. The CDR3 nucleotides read TGCGCCAGCAGCTTGGACGGGAGGGTCACAGATACGCAGTATTTT. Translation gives CASSLDGRVTDTQYF.

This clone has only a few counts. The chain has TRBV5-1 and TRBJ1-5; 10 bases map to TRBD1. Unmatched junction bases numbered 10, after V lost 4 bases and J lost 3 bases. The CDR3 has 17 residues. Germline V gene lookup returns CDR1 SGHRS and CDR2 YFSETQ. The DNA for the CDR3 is TGCGCCAGCAGCACTGGTCCCGGGACAGGGGACAATCAGCCCCAGCATTTT. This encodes CASSTGPGTGDNQPQHF.

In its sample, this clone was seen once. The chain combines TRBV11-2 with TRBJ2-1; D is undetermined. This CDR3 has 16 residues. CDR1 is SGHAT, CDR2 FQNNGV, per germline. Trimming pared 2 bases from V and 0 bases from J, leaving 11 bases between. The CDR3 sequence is CASSLRRSSSYNEQFF. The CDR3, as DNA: TGTGCCAGCAGCTTAAGGCGCTCTAGCTCCTACAATGAGCAGTTCTTC. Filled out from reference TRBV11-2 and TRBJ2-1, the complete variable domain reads EAGVAQSPRYKIIEKRQSVAFWCNPISGHATLYWYQQILGQGPKLLIQFQNNGVVDDSQLPKDRFSAERLKGVDSTLKIQPAKLEDSAVYLCASSLRRSSSYNEQFFGPGTRLTVL.

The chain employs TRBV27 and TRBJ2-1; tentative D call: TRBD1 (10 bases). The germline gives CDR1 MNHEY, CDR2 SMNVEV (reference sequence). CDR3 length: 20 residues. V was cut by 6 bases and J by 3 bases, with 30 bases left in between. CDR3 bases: TGTGCCAGCAGACCGGGCCCGGGACAGGGGTATAGCGGGGGCTACAATGAGCAGTTCTTC. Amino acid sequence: CASRPGPGQGYSGGYNEQFF.

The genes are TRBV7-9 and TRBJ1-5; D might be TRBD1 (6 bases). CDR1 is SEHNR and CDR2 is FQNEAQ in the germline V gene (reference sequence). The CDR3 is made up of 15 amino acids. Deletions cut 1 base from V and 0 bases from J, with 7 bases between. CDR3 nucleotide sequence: TGTGCCAGCAGCTTAGAGGGGGGTAGCAATCAGCCCCAGCATTTT. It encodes CASSLEGGSNQPQHF.

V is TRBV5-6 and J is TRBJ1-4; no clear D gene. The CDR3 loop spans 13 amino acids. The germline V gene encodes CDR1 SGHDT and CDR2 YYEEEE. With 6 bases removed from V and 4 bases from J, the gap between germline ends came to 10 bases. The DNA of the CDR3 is TGTGCCAGCAAAGTGCGCTTTAATGAAAAACTGTTTTTT. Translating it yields CASKVRFNEKLFF.

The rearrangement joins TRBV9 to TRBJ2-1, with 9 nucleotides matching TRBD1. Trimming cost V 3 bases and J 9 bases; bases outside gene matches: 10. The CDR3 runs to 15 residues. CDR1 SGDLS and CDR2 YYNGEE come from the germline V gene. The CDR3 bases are TGTGCCAGCAGCGCGGGACAGGGCGGGGGTGTTGAGCAGTTCTTC. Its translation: CASSAGQGGGVEQFF.